A single T cell receptor beta chain is shown here with its context. Its antigen specificity is not known. There are no base qualities to consult, and no much larger clone falls within one base. The donors were healthy, HIV-negative adults with no recently reported acute infections or vaccinations. Every donor was a Caucasian adult residing in Nashville, Tennessee, USA. CD4+ T cells were enriched by magnetic negative selection; naive cells were then positively selected on CD45RA, and the negative fraction formed the memory subset. After blood collection by leukapheresis, PBMCs were isolated using Ficoll-Histopaque density gradient centrifugation and then cryopreserved in the vapor phase of liquid nitrogen. Purity and quantity of every magnetically sorted T cell population were checked by analytical flow cytometry. Genomic DNA was isolated from each sorted fraction and quantified by UV absorbance on a Nanodrop 2000c.

Using the deep immunoSEQ assay, multiplex PCR amplified TCR CDR3 regions from genomic DNA. Extracted genomic DNA from each cell subset was distributed evenly across all wells of several immunoSEQ 96-well plates, and each plate was treated as a replicate. Each replicate PCR for sorted subsets received roughly 0.2 ug genomic DNA, equal to 28,000 or so T cell genomes. Purified libraries were quantified with a Qubit 3.0 fluorometer, sized on a Bioanalyzer 2100, and re-quantified with the KAPA Library Quantification kit. Each immunoSEQ 96-well plate was sequenced on its own single-read 150-cycle Illumina NextSeq 550 flow cell. On the authors' methods: The immunoSEQ output contained only junctional sequences without quality scores, so filtering could not match that applied to full-length reads. To assign V/J genes and CDR3, sequences were annotated against IMGT germline references using PyIR, a Python wrapper for IgBLAST v1.9. Any read was removed if the V/J assignment was weak (E-value above 1e-6), the CDR3 was missing, or the read contained stop codons, out-of-frame junctions, or ambiguous translated residues. V3J clonotypes were defined as sequences sharing the same inferred V gene, J gene, and CDR3 amino acid sequence. The percentage overlap between two repertoires was calculated by dividing the number of shared unique clonotypes by the size of the smaller repertoire. Three approaches were used to assess repertoire richness: RTK rarefaction, the Chao1 estimator, and Recon v2.1 estimates of unobserved clonotypes. For all TCRbeta clonotypes obtained by the gDNA method from four donors, generation probabilities were computed with OLGA. The table comes from immuneACCESS by way of TCRdb, which keeps in-frame sequences with V and J called. Part of the clones is missing from these tables; in studies checked, under half for an unresolved V gene and the rest for unknown reasons. V and J calls and clone size are copied from that table; D and trimming were computed from the DNA. For this sample the table gives 2,500,000 or so clones, of which under 95% were detected only once. The biggest ten clones account for around 0.37% of the sample.

These data are taken from a study of shared clonotypes between healthy human individuals (dated by TCRdb to 2020 to 2021). Some background on the complete study: The cohort comprised a couple of women and three men aged 18 to 49 years. For each donor, CD4 naive and CD4 memory were each run on three plates, CD8 naive on two plates, and CD8 memory on one plate. Blood TCR repertoires of several healthy adults were deeply sequenced to estimate repertoire size and the extent of clonotype sharing between individuals. To increase sequencing depth and limit assay-specific biases, different laboratories used diverse techniques to prepare libraries and sequence TCR repertoires. Each donor's leukapheresis produced roughly between roughly 0.85 and 9.5 billion PBMCs.

The CDR3 contains 18 residues, cysteine and phenylalanine counted. Only the CDR3 portion is preserved as DNA: 54 bases, with reading frame beginning at the first base. CDR1 ENHRY and CDR2 SYGVKD are derived from the germline V gene. The junction shows trimming of 10 bases on V and 2 bases on J, and the gene matches do not reach 15 bases of it. General study outcomes and caveats: Clonotypes shared by all four sorted-subset donors showed higher generation probabilities than non-shared clonotypes. Because the study included a small number of donors, the genetic and exposure-history diversity represented was limited. Based on pairwise subsampling, the degree of clonotype sharing among donors was expected to be affected by sequencing depth. Sharing across a few donors was observed for approximately 5% of naive CD4, about 4% of naive CD8, 2% to 2.5% of memory CD4, and about 0.4% of memory CD8 clonotypes. Sampling was restricted to blood, and TCR repertoires in tissues likely differ from the TCR repertoires found in blood. Naive subsets generally had larger estimated clonotype richness than memory subsets. Incomplete sequencing was indicated by rarefaction of sorted-subset datasets, despite the large sequencing depth.

Recombination connected TRBV10-3 to TRBJ2-3, and 13 bases in between align with TRBD2. The material sequenced was naive CD4+ T cells from PBMCs. According to the study, the label for this sample's cell subset or site signals: CD45RA+ positively selected. The origin of this receptor is a man between 18 and 29 years old in good health. Some clones in this sample may be carry-over from other donors' samples. The CDR3: CATRILAGGPGNTDTQYF. The DNA sequence is given as TGTGCCACCCGAATACTAGCGGGAGGGCCCGGCAACACAGATACGCAGTATTTT.